Detailed here is one T cell receptor beta chain. The data belong to a study of control samples from healthy donors and cancer patients. The CDR3 runs 15 residues. Germline V gene lookup returns CDR1 MNHNS and CDR2 SASEGT. Trimming left V 2 bases short and J 1 base short, with 11 bases between. Sequencing was performed with immunoSEQ multiplex PCR; in TCRdb, only in-frame clones are kept and a portion is missing. The sample consists of over 150,000 clones, 85% to 95% of them appearing once. This chain connects TRBV6-1 to TRBJ1-1; D is undetermined. The receptor was derived from a woman aged 18-35 years in good health. The sample consisted of blood. The CDR3 reads CASSEFVWGNTEAFF. The CDR3 DNA reads as TGTGCCAGCAGTGAATTTGTTTGGGGGAACACTGAAGCTTTCTTT.